One sample yielded the 24 T cell receptor beta chains listed below, sequenced in a study of cytomegalovirus exposure and HLA in healthy donors. The PCR used 60 Vbeta and 13 Jbeta primers. The assay was immunoSEQ multiplex PCR, and TCRdb's table has in-frame clones only and misses some. The profile covers about 75,000 clones, with 84% appearing a single time and approximately 20% taken by the ten largest. Input material: PBMCs. Receptors were obtained from a man between 65 and 80 years old in good health and CMV-seropositive.

The chain recombines TRBV6-6 with TRBJ1-5; D is perhaps TRBD1 (6 bases). From germline, CDR1 is MNHNY and CDR2 SVGAGI (reference sequence). V was pared by 0 bases and J by 7 bases, with 13 bases between. This CDR3 is built from 15 residues. The DNA of the CDR3 is TGTGCCAGCAGTTACTCCGCCGGGGGGGGCCAGCCCCAGCATTTT. It specifies CASSYSAGGGQPQHF.

The rearrangement joins TRBV29-1 to TRBJ2-1; 12 bases are shared with TRBD1. Germline V gives CDR1 SQVTM, CDR2 ANQGSEA. The CDR3 sequence is 15 residues long. After removal of 6 bases from V and 3 bases from J, the junction contained 6 bases not matched to a gene. The CDR3 region is CSVPGQGAFYNEQFF. The CDR3 coding sequence is TGCAGCGTCCCGGGACAGGGGGCGTTCTACAATGAGCAGTTCTTC.

The chain uses TRBV7-2 and TRBJ1-1, with 7 bases lining up with TRBD1. Germline V lookup: CDR1 SGHTA, CDR2 FQGNSA. The CDR3 totals 14 residues. The trim removed 5 bases at V and 10 bases at J, leaving 13 bases unmatched. In nucleotides, the CDR3 is TGTGCCAGCAGCGAACCTCACAGGGGTCGGCCAGCTTTCTTT. This gives the protein CASSEPHRGRPAFF.

This clone was recorded only once. The chain links TRBV6-5 to TRBJ1-2; possibly TRBD1 for D (6 bases). V lost 0 bases and J 0 bases, leaving 11 bases between the germline ends. The CDR3 totals 16 residues. CDR1 is MNHEY, CDR2 SVGAGI, per germline. In DNA, the CDR3 is TGTGCCAGCAGTTACTCGATCAACAGGGCTAACTATGGCTACACCTTC. Translation gives CASSYSINRANYGYTF.

The chain carries TRBV19 and TRBJ2-1; 9 bases are a match to TRBD2. The CDR3 extends over 13 amino acids. The J segment lost 10 bases and the V segment lost 7 bases, leaving 8 bases of the junction unmatched. The germline gives CDR1 LNHDA, CDR2 SQIVND (reference sequence). CDR3 DNA: TGTGCCAGTATGGTGACTAGCGGCTCGGAGCAGTTCTTC. Its protein is CASMVTSGSEQFF. The whole variable domain, remainder taken from reference TRBV19 and TRBJ2-1, is DGGITQSPKYLFRKEGQNVTLSCEQNLNHDAMYWYRQDPGQGLRLIYYSQIVNDFQKGDIAEGYSVSREKKESFPLTVTSAQKNPTAFYLCASMVTSGSEQFFGPGTRLTVL.

The genes are TRBV7-2 and TRBJ2-1; D is perhaps TRBD2 (6 bases). The CDR3 has 17 amino acids. Germline lookup yields CDR1 SGHTA and CDR2 FQGNSA. Trimming pared 5 bases from V and 9 bases from J, leaving 26 bases between. The CDR3 sequence: CASSPRGLAGGRGEQFF. CDR3 nucleotides: TGTGCCAGCAGCCCCCGGGGACTTGCGGGTGGACGGGGTGAGCAGTTCTTC.

This clone was found once. The V gene is TRBV29-1, the J gene TRBJ2-3; 7 bases are shared with TRBD1. V lost 6 bases to trimming and J lost 5 bases; unmatched junction nucleotides: 8. This CDR3 region has 13 residues. The germline V gene encodes CDR1 SQVTM and CDR2 ANQGSEA. In DNA form, the CDR3 reads TGCAGCGTCGCACAGGGGTCCGGAGATACGCAGTATTTT. Translated, it gives CSVAQGSGDTQYF.

The chain combines TRBV5-1 with TRBJ2-1; weak D call: TRBD1 (6 bases). Trimming pared 4 bases from V and 0 bases from J, leaving 11 bases between. The germline V gene encodes CDR1 SGHRS and CDR2 YFSETQ. This CDR3 comprises 15 residues. CDR3 in DNA: TGCGCCAGCAGCCCAGTGACAGGCTCCTACAATGAGCAGTTCTTC. Translated, it gives CASSPVTGSYNEQFF.

The gene calls are TRBV2 and TRBJ2-4; 8 nucleotides align to TRBD2. J gave up 6 bases and V 1 base, and 2 bases lay outside the gene matches. Germline V lookup: CDR1 SNHLY, CDR2 FYNNEI. The CDR3 is 14 residues long. The CDR3 protein is CASSEGLAGNIQYF. The CDR3 region has the DNA TGTGCCAGCAGTGAAGGTCTAGCGGGAAACATTCAGTACTTC.

The chain employs TRBV19 and TRBJ1-2; tentative D call: TRBD1 (6 bases). V was pared by 10 bases and J by 3 bases, with 15 bases between. The CDR3 has 13 residues. Per germline, CDR1 LNHDA and CDR2 SQIVND (reference sequence). CDR3 DNA: TGTGCCACCCAGGGGAAGGTTGACTATGGCTACACCTTC. This translates into CATQGKVDYGYTF.

The chain combines TRBV28 with TRBJ2-3; a possible D gene is TRBD2 (5 bases). CDR3 size: 12 residues. Germline V gene sequence: CDR1 MDHEN, CDR2 SYDVKM. Trimming took 6 bases from V and 2 from J, leaving 6 bases between them. CDR3 bases: TGTGCCAGCAGGGGAGCCACAGATACGCAGTATTTT. Translation gives CASRGATDTQYF.

The gene calls are TRBV6-5 and TRBJ2-7; 12 nucleotides line up with TRBD2. In germline, CDR1 is MNHEY, CDR2 SVGAGI. The trim removed 8 bases at V and 7 bases at J, leaving 9 bases unmatched. This CDR3 has 14 residues. As DNA, the CDR3 is TGTGCCAGCCGAAGGGGGCTAGCGGGAGGGGAGCAGTACTTC. The encoded protein is CASRRGLAGGEQYF.

Only one count was recorded for this clone. The chain couples TRBV5-1 to TRBJ2-5, with TRBD2 matching over 11 bases. Matching the DNA end better, TRBJ2-7 makes the J call doubtful. Looked up from germline, CDR1 is SGHRS and CDR2 is YFSETQ. CDR3 length: 14 residues. The CDR3 sequence: CASSLASGRPEQYF. CDR3 bases: TGCGCCAGCAGCTTGGCTAGCGGGAGGCCCGAGCAGTACTTC.

With respect to this clone: Its ends do not fully match the called genes, so a read error is possible. The chain uses TRBV7-9 and TRBJ2-5; 8 bases are shared with TRBD2. This CDR3 comprises 15 residues. Germline V gives CDR1 SEHNR, CDR2 FQNEAQ (reference sequence). CDR3 DNA: TGTGCCATCAGCGAGTGGCTAGCGGGTTCGGAGACCCAGTACTTC. Its protein product is CAISEWLAGSETQYF.

The chain recombines TRBV5-1 with TRBJ2-1; 7 bases align to TRBD1. CDR1 SGHRS and CDR2 YFSETQ come from the germline V gene. The CDR3 runs to 16 residues. With 0 bases clipped from V and 0 bases from J, the junction kept 3 bases outside the gene matches. The DNA for the CDR3 is TGCGCCAGCAGCTTGGGACAGGGCAGCTCCTACAATGAGCAGTTCTTC. Translated: CASSLGQGSSYNEQFF.

This rearrangement joins TRBV7-9 to TRBJ2-7, with 9 positions matching TRBD1. Looked up from germline, CDR1 is SEHNR and CDR2 is FQNEAQ (reference sequence). The CDR3 loop spans 15 amino acids. V lost 0 bases to trimming and J lost 3 bases; unmatched junction nucleotides: 3. The CDR3 reads CASSLAGTGNYEQYF. The CDR3, as DNA: TGTGCCAGCAGCTTAGCGGGGACAGGGAACTACGAGCAGTACTTC.

The chain links TRBV6-1 to TRBJ2-1; D remains unclear. V was cut by 7 bases and J by 10 bases, with 11 bases left in between. The germline gives CDR1 MNHNS, CDR2 SASEGT. There are 11 residues in the CDR3. The CDR3 region is CASIKLLEQFF. In DNA, the CDR3 is TGTGCCAGCATAAAACTCTTAGAGCAGTTCTTC.

The chain employs TRBV10-3 and TRBJ1-4; D possibly corresponds to TRBD1 (5 bases). Deletions cut 4 bases from V and 7 bases from J, with 10 bases between. Germline lookup yields CDR1 ENHRY and CDR2 SYGVKD. The CDR3 contains 13 residues. CDR3 in DNA: TGTGCCATCAGTGCCCAGGGAGGTGAAAAACTGTTTTTT. Protein sequence: CAISAQGGEKLFF.

The rearrangement uses TRBV10-3 and TRBJ2-2; possibly TRBD2 for D (6 bases). V was shortened by 2 bases and J by 4 bases, with 11 bases between the two germline ends. In germline, CDR1 is ENHRY, CDR2 SYGVKD. This CDR3 has 15 amino acids. This CDR3 is CAISESIGGTGELFF. In DNA form, the CDR3 reads TGTGCCATCAGTGAGAGCATCGGGGGCACCGGGGAGCTGTTTTTT.

The chain uses TRBV9 and TRBJ2-5; D gene unclear. The germline V and J ends were trimmed by 2 bases and 2 bases, with 13 bases remaining between them. The germline gives CDR1 SGDLS, CDR2 YYNGEE. CDR3 length: 15 amino acids. The CDR3 sequence: CASSVDDLSQETQYF. The CDR3 coding sequence is TGTGCCAGCAGCGTGGATGACTTATCTCAAGAGACCCAGTACTTC.

The chain recombines TRBV7-8 with TRBJ2-7; D is undetermined. The CDR3 spans 12 residues. The V end was cut by 5 bases, the J end by 3 bases, with 8 bases between. Per germline, CDR1 SGHVS and CDR2 FQNEAQ. The CDR3 DNA follows: TGTGCCAGCAGCCCTCCTATCTACGAGCAGTACTTC. This translates into CASSPPIYEQYF.

V is TRBV13 and J is TRBJ2-5; TRBD2 agrees at 12 bases. Germline-derived CDR1 and CDR2 are PRHDT and FYEKMQ (reference sequence). This CDR3 is 16 amino acids long. V lost 5 bases and J lost 5; bases outside the gene matches: 9. In DNA form, the CDR3 reads TGTGCCAGCAGCGGTCGACTAGCGGGAGTGATGGAGACCCAGTACTTC. Encoded protein: CASSGRLAGVMETQYF.

The rearrangement uses TRBV2 and TRBJ1-5, with a possible D match to TRBD1 (6 bases). The length of the CDR3 is 13 residues. Germline V gene sequence: CDR1 SNHLY, CDR2 FYNNEI. V lost 2 bases, J lost 6 bases, and 8 bases lay in between. DNA of the CDR3: TGTGCCAGCAGTGAACAGGGGACTCAGCCCCAGCATTTT. Amino acids: CASSEQGTQPQHF.

This chain joins TRBV6-5 and TRBJ1-3, with TRBD1 matching 8 bases. The V gene's germline CDR1 is MNHEY and CDR2 SVGAGI. V was pared by 2 bases and J by 0 bases, with 3 bases of the junction left unmatched. The CDR3 is made up of 16 amino acids. CDR3 amino acids: CASSYDRGSSGNTIYF. The DNA of the CDR3 is TGTGCCAGCAGTTACGACAGGGGTAGCTCTGGAAACACCATATATTTT.